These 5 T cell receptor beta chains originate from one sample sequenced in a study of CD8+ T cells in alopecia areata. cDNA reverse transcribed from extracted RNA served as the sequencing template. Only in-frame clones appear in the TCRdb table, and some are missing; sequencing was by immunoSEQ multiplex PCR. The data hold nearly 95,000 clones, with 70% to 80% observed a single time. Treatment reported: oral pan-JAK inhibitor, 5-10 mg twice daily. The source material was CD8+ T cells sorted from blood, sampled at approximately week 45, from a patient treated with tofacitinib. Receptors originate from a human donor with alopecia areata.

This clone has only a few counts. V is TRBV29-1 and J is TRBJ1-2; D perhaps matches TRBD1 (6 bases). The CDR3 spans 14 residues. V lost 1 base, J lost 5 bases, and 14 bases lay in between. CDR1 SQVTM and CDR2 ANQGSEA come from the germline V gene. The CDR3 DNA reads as TGCAGCGTTGAAGCGGACAGTGTAAATTATGGCTACACCTTC. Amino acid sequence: CSVEADSVNYGYTF.

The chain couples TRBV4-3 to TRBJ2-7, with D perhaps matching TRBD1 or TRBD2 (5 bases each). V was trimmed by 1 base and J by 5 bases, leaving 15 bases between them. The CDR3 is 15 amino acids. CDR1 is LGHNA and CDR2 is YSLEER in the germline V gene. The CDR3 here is CASSQVYGALDEQYF. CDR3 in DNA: TGCGCCAGCAGCCAAGTCTACGGGGCTCTGGACGAGCAGTACTTC.

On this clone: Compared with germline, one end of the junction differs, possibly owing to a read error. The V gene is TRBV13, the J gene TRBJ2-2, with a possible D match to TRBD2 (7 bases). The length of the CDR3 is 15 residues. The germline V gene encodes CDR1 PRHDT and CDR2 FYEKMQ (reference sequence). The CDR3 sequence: CASSLGGAGTGELFF. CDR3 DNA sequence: TGTGCCAGCAGCCTAGGGGGGGCCGGCACCGGGGAGCTGTTTTTT.

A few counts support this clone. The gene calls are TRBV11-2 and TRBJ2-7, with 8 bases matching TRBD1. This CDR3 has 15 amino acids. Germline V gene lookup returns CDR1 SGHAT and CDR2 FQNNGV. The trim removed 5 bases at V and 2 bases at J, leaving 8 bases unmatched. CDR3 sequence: CASSPRTGFAYEQYF. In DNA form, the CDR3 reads TGTGCCAGCAGCCCCCGGACAGGGTTTGCCTACGAGCAGTACTTC.

CDR3 DNA: TGTGCCAGCAGTGAAGGAGCGAACACTGAAGCTTTCTTT. Translating gives CASSEGANTEAFF. The V call is TRBV25-1, the J call TRBJ1-1, with no clear D. Per the germline V gene, CDR1 is MGHDK and CDR2 is SYGVNS. The CDR3 has 13 amino acids. The V and J ends lost 2 bases and 1 base respectively, with 5 bases between them.